This TCR beta chain stems from a study of tumor-infiltrating lymphocytes in oesophageal squamous cell carcinoma listed by TCRdb under 2016. Receptors were amplified or captured by PCR. The sample was run on an Illumina HiSeq 2000. Using fastp trimming at Q25 and MiXCR clonotype assembly, TCRdb reanalyzed the public sequencing data and kept in-frame beta chains. Each entry is one CDR3 protein sequence, shown with its most common DNA and genes. This sample is represented by 15,000 or so distinct CDR3 sequences; about 46% of them were singletons. The top ten clonotypes cover just under 45% of the sample. This clonotype was recorded a few times. Its antigen is still unknown. No base-level quality is on record; no much larger clone is a single base apart. From cysteine to phenylalanine, the CDR3 is 17 amino acids long. CDR3 DNA is the only sequence kept; it has 51 bases, read in frame from the first base. The trim is 1 base for V and 2 bases for J, with a gap of 16 bases between the germline ends. As encoded in the germline V gene, CDR1 is MGHRA while CDR2 is YSYEKL.

Input material: normal esophageal tissue next to the tumor. The receptor chain draws on TRBV4-1 and TRBJ2-3; 5 matching bases give a weak D call of TRBD2. This clonotype was sampled from a female donor with esophageal squamous cell carcinoma. The CDR3 is CASSQGWRVRVTDTQYF. Read as DNA, the sequence is TGCGCCAGCAGCCAAGGTTGGCGAGTGAGGGTCACAGATACGCAGTATTTT.